A selection of T cell receptor beta chains follows, all from one sample in a study of shared clonotypes between healthy human individuals. Clones were read by immunoSEQ multiplex PCR, and TCRdb kept only the in-frame ones, dropping some. The sample holds some 2,000,000 clones, approximately 94% seen once. The sequencing input was naive CD4+ T cells sorted from blood. The source of these receptors is a man younger than 35 in good health. The CDR3 runs from the conserved cysteine through the conserved F or W. Clone size, where shown, is once, few, many, or a class for clones that have expanded.

clone size	V gene	J gene	CDR3 protein
-	TRBV7-9	TRBJ2-7	CASSLRSGREQYF
-	TRBV11-2	TRBJ2-7	CASSSLLAGVEQYF
-	TRBV10-3	TRBJ2-5	CAIRGGGETQYF
-	TRBV19	TRBJ2-7	CASGRTSYEQYF
once	TRBV10-2	TRBJ2-1	CATSTLSSYNEQFF
-	TRBV10-3	TRBJ2-2	CAISGGQNTGELFF
-	TRBV5-1	TRBJ1-1	CASSQVGGMHTEAFF
-	TRBV19	TRBJ2-4	CASSIQILAKNIQYF
-	TRBV6-1	TRBJ1-5	CASRPTVLDQPQHF
few	TRBV2	TRBJ1-6	CASSDGVSPLHF
-	TRBV30	TRBJ2-1	CAWSVGLKTISSYNEQFF
-	TRBV30	TRBJ2-7	CACGGRNYEQYF
-	TRBV6-5	TRBJ2-2	CASRTGMWTGELFF
-	TRBV7-2	TRBJ1-5	CASSLVGSGVQPQHF
-	TRBV5-4	TRBJ1-3	CASSQTGTTGNTIYF
few	TRBV28	TRBJ2-2	CASSLGTVDTGELFF
-	TRBV25-1	TRBJ2-7	CASGSTGGTYEQYF
-	TRBV6-1	TRBJ2-7	CAAGGSYEQYF
-	TRBV4-1	TRBJ2-1	CVKGLYNEQFF
-	TRBV7-9	TRBJ2-3	CASSLGRSKGRSTDTQYF
once	TRBV10-3	TRBJ2-5	CATRLAGGQETQYF
-	TRBV19	TRBJ2-7	CASSLGQGPYEQYF
-	TRBV11-3	TRBJ2-5	CASSFSAGPQETQYF